One sample yielded the 6 T cell receptor beta chains listed below, sequenced in a study of T cell changes during pregnancy in multiple sclerosis. Assay used: immunoSEQ multiplex PCR; TCRdb lists only in-frame clones, some missing. The sample has roughly 80,000 clones, about 90% seen once. Sequenced here: peripheral blood, sampled before pregnancy. These receptors were collected from a female donor with multiple sclerosis, enrolled in a pregnancy study.

The chain is built from TRBV9 and TRBJ2-5, with TRBD2 matching 7 bases. J gave up 5 bases and V 3 bases, and 10 bases lay outside the gene matches. Germline V CDR1 and CDR2: SGDLS, YYNGEE. This CDR3 comprises 15 residues. The chain's CDR3 is CASSGVSGTRETQYF. CDR3 DNA sequence: TGTGCCAGCAGCGGGGTGAGCGGGACGCGGGAGACCCAGTACTTC.

This clone was recorded once. The chain joins TRBV5-8 to TRBJ1-2; D is undetermined. From germline, CDR1 is SGHTS and CDR2 YDEGEE. Trimming took off 1 base at V and 1 base at J, with 5 bases between the two ends. This CDR3 has 13 residues. The CDR3 sequence: CASSLRFNYGYTF. The DNA for the CDR3 is TGTGCCAGCAGCTTGCGTTTTAACTATGGCTACACCTTC.

CDR3 sequence: CASSLGLAGVGEQFF. In DNA form, the CDR3 reads TGCGCCAGCAGCTTGGGTCTAGCGGGAGTGGGGGAGCAGTTCTTC. J is TRBJ2-1 and V is TRBV5-1; TRBD2 matches at 10 bases. The CDR3 runs to 15 residues. V lost 0 bases to trimming and J lost 10 bases; unmatched junction nucleotides: 7. Germline loops: CDR1 SGHRS, CDR2 YFSETQ. Together with reference TRBV5-1 and TRBJ2-1, the CDR3 gives the full variable domain: KAGVTQTPRYLIKTRGQQVTLSCSPISGHRSVSWYQQTPGQGLQFLFEYFSETQRNKGNFPGRFSGRQFSNSRSEMNVSTLELGDSALYLCASSLGLAGVGEQFFGPGTRLTVL.

This chain uses TRBV6-1 with TRBJ2-7, with 12 bases that match TRBD2. The CDR3 is 17 amino acids. Looked up from germline, CDR1 is MNHNS and CDR2 is SASEGT. Unmatched junction bases numbered 5, after V lost 1 base and J lost 1 base. The CDR3 DNA reads TGTGCCAGCAGTGAAGTTGGGACTAGCGGGTTTTCCTACGAGCAGTACTTC. Protein sequence: CASSEVGTSGFSYEQYF.

This chain uses TRBV6-1 with TRBJ2-1; 11 bases are shared with TRBD2. The germline CDR1 and CDR2 sequences are MNHNS and SASEGT. After removal of 8 bases from V and 7 bases from J, the junction contained 10 bases not matched to a gene. CDR3 size: 15 residues. DNA of the CDR3: TGTGCCAGCGGGACTACTAGCGGGAGAATAAATGAGCAGTTCTTC. It is translated as CASGTTSGRINEQFF.

The chain uses TRBV29-1 and TRBJ2-3; 12 bases line up with TRBD2. V was clipped by 5 bases and J by 3 bases; unmatched bases: 6. CDR1 SQVTM and CDR2 ANQGSEA come from the germline V gene. This CDR3 spans 15 amino acids. Written as DNA, the CDR3 is TGCAGCGTTTCTGGACTAGCGGGAAATACAGATACGCAGTATTTT. The encoded protein is CSVSGLAGNTDTQYF.